The 8 T cell receptor beta chains below come from one sample, sequenced in a study of blood T cell repertoires in COVID-19 (dated by TCRdb to 2020 to 2021). Libraries were built with the immunoSEQ multiplex PCR assay. TCRdb stores this immuneACCESS table with in-frame sequences only. Part of the clones is absent; in the studies checked, under half of the shortfall reflects unresolved V genes, and no reason is known for the rest. The sample profile shows 150,000 or so clones; around 93% of them were found once. 4.6% of the sample is in the top ten clones. The specimen sequenced was peripheral blood. These receptors were obtained from a woman aged 50 to 60 with acute or convalescent COVID-19.

J is TRBJ2-7 and V is TRBV4-1; D is perhaps TRBD2 (6 bases). The CDR3 has 15 residues. The V gene's germline CDR1 is MGHRA and CDR2 YSYEKL. V dropped 0 bases and J dropped 3 bases, with 12 bases sitting between them. CDR3 coding DNA: TGCGCCAGCAGCCAAGATGCAGGAGGGATCTACGAGCAGTACTTC. Protein product: CASSQDAGGIYEQYF.

The V and J genes are TRBV24-1 and TRBJ2-6; D is possibly TRBD1 (6 bases). Trimming removed 4 bases at V and 4 bases at J, with 16 bases between. The CDR3 has 17 amino acids. The germline V gene encodes CDR1 KGHDR and CDR2 SFDVKD. The CDR3 sequence is CATSDSLRGSGANVLTF. The CDR3 bases are TGTGCCACCAGTGACTCCCTTAGGGGGTCAGGGGCCAACGTCCTGACTTTC.

The chain recombines TRBV24-1 with TRBJ2-2; a possible D gene is TRBD2 (5 bases). CDR1 and CDR2 (germline): KGHDR, SFDVKD. CDR3 length: 16 amino acids. V was pared by 6 bases and J by 0 bases, with 13 bases between. This CDR3 is CATSPEGAANTGELFF. The DNA of the CDR3 is TGTGCCACCAGTCCTGAGGGCGCGGCGAACACCGGGGAGCTGTTTTTT.

The V gene is TRBV6-2 or TRBV6-3, the J gene TRBJ2-7, with 7 bases lining up with TRBD2. Losses at the gene ends were 0 bases for V and 5 bases for J; bases not matched to a gene: 4. Germline-derived CDR1 and CDR2 are MNHEY and SVGEGT. The CDR3 covers 14 residues. CDR3 sequence (DNA): TGTGCCAGCAGTTACTCGGGCGGGAGCAACGAGCAGTACTTC. Translation gives CASSYSGGSNEQYF.

This chain uses TRBV3-1 (or the pseudogene TRBV3-2) with TRBJ1-4; TRBD1 is a possible D gene (6 bases). This CDR3 region has 15 residues. Germline V gene data show CDR1 as LGHDT and CDR2 as YNNKEL (reference sequence). V was trimmed by 0 bases and J by 6 bases, leaving 11 bases between them. In DNA form, the CDR3 reads TGTGCCAGCAGCCAAGAGGGAGGGGGGTATGAAAAACTGTTTTTT. Amino acid sequence: CASSQEGGGYEKLFF.

The chain is built from TRBV5-1 and TRBJ2-6; maybe TRBD2 (5 bases). V was clipped by 3 bases and J by 0 bases, with 19 bases between them. The V gene's germline CDR1 is SGHRS and CDR2 YFSETQ. This CDR3 has 19 amino acids. DNA of the CDR3: TGCGCCAGCAGCTGGGCCTACGGACGGGATTCCTCTGGGGCCAACGTCCTGACTTTC. It yields the protein CASSWAYGRDSSGANVLTF.

This clone occurred once. V gene TRBV27 combines with J gene TRBJ2-2; no firm D call. V lost 5 bases, J lost 3 bases, and 4 bases lay in between. This CDR3 spans 12 amino acids. Per the germline V gene, CDR1 is MNHEY and CDR2 is SMNVEV (reference sequence). The DNA of the CDR3 is TGTGCCAGCAGTCCGTACACCGGGGAGCTGTTTTTT. It is translated as CASSPYTGELFF.

V is TRBV13 and J is TRBJ1-2, with D tentatively TRBD1 (5 bases). The CDR3 has 15 amino acids. The V end lost 0 bases, the J end lost 0 bases, and 8 bases lay between the germline ends. From germline, CDR1 is PRHDT and CDR2 FYEKMQ (reference sequence). This CDR3 is CASSLGGQANYGYTF. The CDR3 DNA sequence: TGTGCCAGCAGCTTAGGAGGACAAGCTAACTATGGCTACACCTTC.